This TCR beta chain emerged from a study of cytomegalovirus exposure and HLA in healthy donors. Vbeta (60) and Jbeta (13) primers were used in the PCR. Some clones are missing from TCRdb's copy, which holds only in-frame ones; the method was immunoSEQ multiplex PCR. Among around 200,000 clones, approximately 80% were seen once, and the ten largest hold around 1.2%. On this clone itself: Its cognate antigen is unknown.

Findings and limits, study-wide: A later analysis linked a missense DCLRE1C variant to TCR beta V- and J-gene trimming. The study put 150 to 200 TCR beta chains on its list as cytomegalovirus-associated. Later analysis found that TCR beta chains associated with HLA were more clonally expanded than other, equally common chains. After further analysis at a later stage, roughly 16,000 TCR beta sequences were associated with HLA alleles at 0.05 false discovery rate.

Specimen: PBMCs. This receptor was taken from a girl aged 2 to 9 in good health and CMV-seropositive.

The CDR3 bases are TGTGCCAGCAATTCGGCAGTTGAGGGACAGGAAGCTTTCTTT. This encodes CASNSAVEGQEAFF. V usage is TRBV28 and J usage is TRBJ1-1; 7 nucleotides agree with TRBD1. Germline V gene sequence: CDR1 MDHEN, CDR2 SYDVKM. The CDR3 has 14 amino acids. Trimming removed 7 bases from V and 8 bases from J; junction bases left unmatched: 13.